Given below is one T cell receptor beta chain in context. Treatment: about 20 received Ad26.COV2.S at low or high dose, single or two shots; 5 received placebo; per-sample allocation not given. Sampling was performed 63 days after the first vaccine or placebo injection. This sample was included in a study of Ad26.COV2.S vaccination and SARS-CoV-2 variants. The overall study: The donor belonged to the COV1001 Ad26.COV2.S trial arm. Doses of Ad26.COV2.S were injected into muscle once or twice, 56 days apart.

Using immunoSEQ multiplex PCR, the repertoire was profiled, and TCRdb retains in-frame clones only, with some absent. The table includes about 680,000 clones, more than 80% detected once. Trimming cost V 6 bases and J 1 base; bases outside gene matches: 8. The CDR3 contains 16 residues. CDR1 and CDR2 from the germline V gene are SNHLY and FYNNEI. The receptor comes from a person between 18 and 60 years old who received the Ad26.COV2.S COVID-19 vaccine or a placebo. The sequenced sample was peripheral blood, obtained in a trial of Ad26.COV2.S vaccine versus placebo. The V gene is TRBV2, the J gene TRBJ2-2; 7 positions agree with TRBD1. The CDR3 DNA is TGTGCCAGCAGACCCGACAGGGTAATGAACACCGGGGAGCTGTTTTTT. Its translation: CASRPDRVMNTGELFF.